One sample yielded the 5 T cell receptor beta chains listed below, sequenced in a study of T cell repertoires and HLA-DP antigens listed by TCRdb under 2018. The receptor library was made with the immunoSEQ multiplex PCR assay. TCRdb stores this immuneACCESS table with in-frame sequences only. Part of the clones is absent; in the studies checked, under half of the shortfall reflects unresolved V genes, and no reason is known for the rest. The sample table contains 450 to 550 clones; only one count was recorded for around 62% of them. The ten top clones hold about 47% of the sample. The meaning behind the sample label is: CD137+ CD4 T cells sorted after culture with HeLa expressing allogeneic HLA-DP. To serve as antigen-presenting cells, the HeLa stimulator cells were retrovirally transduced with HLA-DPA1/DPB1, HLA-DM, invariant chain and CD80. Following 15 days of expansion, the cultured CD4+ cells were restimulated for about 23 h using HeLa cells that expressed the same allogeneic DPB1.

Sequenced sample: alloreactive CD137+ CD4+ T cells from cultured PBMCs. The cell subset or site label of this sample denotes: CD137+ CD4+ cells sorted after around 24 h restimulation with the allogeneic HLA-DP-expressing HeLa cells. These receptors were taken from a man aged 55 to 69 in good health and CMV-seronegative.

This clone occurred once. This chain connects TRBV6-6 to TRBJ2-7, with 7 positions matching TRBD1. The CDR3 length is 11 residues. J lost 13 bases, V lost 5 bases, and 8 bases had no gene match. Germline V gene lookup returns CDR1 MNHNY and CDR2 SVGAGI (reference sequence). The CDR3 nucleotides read TGTGCCAGCAGTGCCACAGGGGTGACATACTTC. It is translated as CASSATGVTYF.

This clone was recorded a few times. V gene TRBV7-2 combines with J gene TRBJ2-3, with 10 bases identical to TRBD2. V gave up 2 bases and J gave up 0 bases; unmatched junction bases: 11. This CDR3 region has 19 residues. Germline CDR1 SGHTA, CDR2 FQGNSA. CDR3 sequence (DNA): TGTGCCAGCAGCTTAAGGCCTAGCGGGGGAACCACTAGCACAGATACGCAGTATTTT. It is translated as CASSLRPSGGTTSTDTQYF.

DNA for the CDR3: TGCGCCAGCAGCCCAGGCGTCAGGGCCTACGAGCAGTACTTC. This translates into CASSPGVRAYEQYF. The V call is TRBV4-1, the J call TRBJ2-7, with D perhaps matching TRBD1 (5 bases). CDR3 length: 14 residues. Trimming took 4 bases from V and 2 from J, leaving 12 bases between them. CDR1 is MGHRA, CDR2 YSYEKL, per germline.

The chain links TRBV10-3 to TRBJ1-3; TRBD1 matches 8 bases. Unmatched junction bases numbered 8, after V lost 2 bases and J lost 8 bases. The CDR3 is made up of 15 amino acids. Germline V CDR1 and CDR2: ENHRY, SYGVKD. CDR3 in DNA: TGTGCCATCAGTGAGGGGGCACAGGGGGGCGACACCATATATTTT. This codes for CAISEGAQGGDTIYF.

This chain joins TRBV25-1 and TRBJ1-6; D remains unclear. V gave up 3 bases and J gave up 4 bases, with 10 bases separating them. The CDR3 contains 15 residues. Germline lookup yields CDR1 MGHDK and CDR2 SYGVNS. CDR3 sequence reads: CASSDPPHYNSPLHF. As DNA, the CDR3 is TGTGCCAGCAGTGACCCGCCACATTATAATTCACCCCTCCACTTT.